Below, 13 T cell receptor beta chains from the same sample are listed, as sequenced in a study of T cell changes during pregnancy in multiple sclerosis. Assay used: immunoSEQ multiplex PCR; TCRdb lists only in-frame clones, some missing. The table shows tens of thousands of clones, with 94% occurring only once. The sequencing here drew on peripheral blood, taken in the third trimester of pregnancy. Source of these receptors: a female donor with multiple sclerosis, enrolled in a pregnancy study.

This chain connects TRBV27 to TRBJ1-2; 7 positions match TRBD1. V lost 2 bases and J lost 4; bases outside the gene matches: 1. The CDR3 extends over 13 amino acids. From germline, CDR1 is MNHEY and CDR2 SMNVEV (reference sequence). CDR3 region: CASSLAGGYGYTF. CDR3 DNA: TGTGCCAGCAGTTTAGCAGGGGGCTATGGCTACACCTTC.

The chain recombines TRBV12-5 with TRBJ2-1; 10 bases fit TRBD2. Germline assignment: CDR1 LGHNT and CDR2 FRNRAP. This CDR3 region has 15 residues. Unmatched junction bases numbered 5, after V lost 1 base and J lost 8 bases. The CDR3 sequence: CASGLGLAGRDEQFF. The CDR3, as DNA: TGTGCTAGTGGTTTGGGACTAGCGGGTCGAGATGAGCAGTTCTTC.

The J gene is TRBJ2-7, the V gene TRBV28, with 8 bases aligning to TRBD1. With V trimmed by 6 bases and J by 3 bases, 10 bases remained unmatched. Germline V lookup: CDR1 MDHEN, CDR2 SYDVKM. The CDR3 covers 15 residues. The CDR3 DNA follows: TGTGCCAGCAGAGGCGCCGGGACAGGCGACTACGAGCAGTACTTC. This translates into CASRGAGTGDYEQYF.

This clone is a singleton in its sample. The J gene is TRBJ1-6, the V gene TRBV6-5; 9 nucleotides agree with TRBD1. Germline CDR1 MNHEY, CDR2 SVGAGI. The CDR3 has 13 amino acids. Trimming removed 5 bases from V and 10 bases from J; junction bases left unmatched: 3. In nucleotides, the CDR3 is TGTGCCAGCAGTGGGACAGGGAGATCACCCCTCCACTTT. It encodes CASSGTGRSPLHF.

The rearrangement joins TRBV5-1 to TRBJ2-1; D possibly corresponds to TRBD2 (7 bases). CDR1 and CDR2 from the germline V gene are SGHRS and YFSETQ. V lost 6 bases and J 6 bases, leaving 13 bases between the germline ends. This CDR3 is built from 13 residues. CDR3 region: CASIPRGGNEQFF. The CDR3 DNA is TGCGCCAGCATCCCTAGGGGGGGCAATGAGCAGTTCTTC.

The rearrangement uses TRBV7-3 and TRBJ1-1; the D is unclear. There are 13 residues in the CDR3. Trimming left V 8 bases short and J 1 base short, with 11 bases between. The germline V gene has CDR1 SGHTA and CDR2 FQGTGA. For the CDR3, the DNA is TGTGCCAGCTCGACGACGGGGAACACTGAAGCTTTCTTT. Its protein product is CASSTTGNTEAFF.

The chain carries TRBV19 and TRBJ1-5; possibly TRBD1 for D (5 bases). The CDR3 extends over 14 amino acids. The ends were cut back, 7 bases at V and 2 bases at J, with 12 bases in the middle. Germline V gene data show CDR1 as LNHDA and CDR2 as SQIVND (reference sequence). The CDR3 coding sequence is TGTGCCAGTAAGTCAGGGTTGCGCAATCAGCCCCAGCATTTT. Its translation: CASKSGLRNQPQHF.

The chain joins TRBV4-3 to TRBJ1-2; 11 nucleotides line up with TRBD1. The CDR3 is 13 residues long. Per germline, CDR1 LGHNA and CDR2 YSLEER. The V gene end was trimmed by 8 bases and the J gene end by 6 bases; junction bases not matched to a gene: 5. The CDR3 DNA sequence: TGCGCCAGCGGAGGGACAGGGGGTCATGGCTACACCTTC. It yields the protein CASGGTGGHGYTF.

The rearrangement joins TRBV2 to TRBJ1-1, with no clear D. Trimming removed 2 bases from V and 11 bases from J, with 15 bases in between. This CDR3 is 13 amino acids long. The germline V gene has CDR1 SNHLY and CDR2 FYNNEI. The CDR3: CASSESALRVAFF. In DNA form, the CDR3 reads TGTGCCAGCAGTGAAAGTGCCCTGAGGGTGGCTTTCTTT.

The V and J genes are TRBV4-3 and TRBJ1-4, with 8 bases fitting TRBD1. The CDR3 is 18 amino acids. V gave up 5 bases and J gave up 5 bases; unmatched junction bases: 16. Germline-derived CDR1 and CDR2 are LGHNA and YSLEER. This chain's CDR3 is CASSNQLRRTGKNEKLFF. The CDR3 nucleotides are TGCGCCAGCAGCAACCAACTGAGACGGACAGGGAAAAATGAAAAACTGTTTTTT.

The gene calls are TRBV27 and TRBJ2-1, with D possibly matching TRBD2 (5 bases). Looked up from germline, CDR1 is MNHEY and CDR2 is SMNVEV (reference sequence). The length of the CDR3 is 12 residues. V lost 6 bases, J lost 10 bases, and 13 bases lay in between. As DNA, the CDR3 is TGTGCCAGCAGCAGGACGGGCGGGGAGCAGTTCTTC. Protein: CASSRTGGEQFF.

This clone was seen a single time. The genes are TRBV5-4 and TRBJ2-2; a possible D gene is TRBD1 (6 bases). Germline V gene sequence: CDR1 SGHNT, CDR2 YYREEE (reference sequence). Deletions cut 0 bases from V and 4 bases from J, with 10 bases between. The CDR3 spans 15 residues. The CDR3 here is CASSLGTGSTGELFF. CDR3 in DNA: TGTGCCAGCAGCTTGGGTACAGGGAGCACCGGGGAGCTGTTTTTT. Full variable domain (missing parts from reference TRBV5-4 and TRBJ2-2): ETGVTQSPTHLIKTRGQQVTLRCSSQSGHNTVSWYQQALGQGPQFIFQYYREEENGRGNFPPRFSGLQFPNYSSELNVNALELDDSALYLCASSLGTGSTGELFFGEGSRLTVL.

The rearrangement joins TRBV19 to TRBJ2-7; 12 bases line up with TRBD2. The junction had 8 bases not matched to a gene; V was cut back by 5 bases and J by 6 bases. The germline CDR1 and CDR2 sequences are LNHDA and SQIVND (reference sequence). The CDR3 spans 15 residues. The CDR3 DNA follows: TGTGCCAGTAGTCCGAGGACTAGCGGGACGAGCGAGCAGTACTTC. As protein: CASSPRTSGTSEQYF.